This record concerns one T cell receptor beta chain sequence. Its antigen is not known. The CDR3 consists of 14 residues. V shed 4 bases and J shed 2 bases, with 10 bases lying between them. CDR1 and CDR2 from the germline V gene are LGHNA and YSLEER. The source of the sample is a study of T cells in narcolepsy. On the study more broadly: Patients with NT1 or NT2 and healthy control donors were enrolled.

General study results and limits: HCRT-specific and TRIB2-specific autoreactive clonotypes appeared among same-patient CSF and blood CD4+ clonotypes. No autoreactive T cell clone sequences appeared in some memory CD4+ repertoires. Autoreactive clonotypes reportedly recurred in blood of same and different patients, not controls.

TCRdb keeps only in-frame clones here, not all; method: immunoSEQ multiplex PCR. Found here are tens of thousands of clones, 88% of them singletons; the top ten hold more than 0.9%. The clonotype was recovered from a human donor with narcolepsy. The genes are TRBV4-3 and TRBJ2-3; tentative D call: TRBD2 (6 bases). The sample was CD45RA- memory CD4+ T cells from PBMCs. The CDR3 protein is CASSPGTFTDTQYF. The CDR3 DNA reads TGCGCCAGCAGCCCCGGGACTTTCACAGATACGCAGTATTTT.